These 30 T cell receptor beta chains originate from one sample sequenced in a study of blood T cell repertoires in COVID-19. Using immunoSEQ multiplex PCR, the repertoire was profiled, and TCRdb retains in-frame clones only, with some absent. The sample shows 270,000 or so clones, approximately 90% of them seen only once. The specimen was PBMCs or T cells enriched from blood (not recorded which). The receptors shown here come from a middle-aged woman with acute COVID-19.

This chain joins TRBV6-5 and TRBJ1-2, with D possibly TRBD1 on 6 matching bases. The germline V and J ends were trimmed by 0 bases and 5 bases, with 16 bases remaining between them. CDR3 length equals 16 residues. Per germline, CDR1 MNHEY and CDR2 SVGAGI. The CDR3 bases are TGTGCCAGCAGTTACTCGATTGGGGGCGCTGGGTATGGCTACACCTTC. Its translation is CASSYSIGGAGYGYTF.

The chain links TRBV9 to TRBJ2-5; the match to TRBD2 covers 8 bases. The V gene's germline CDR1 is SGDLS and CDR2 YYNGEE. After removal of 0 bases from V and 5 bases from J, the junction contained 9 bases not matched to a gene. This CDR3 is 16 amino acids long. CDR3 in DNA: TGTGCCAGCAGCGTAGGGCCAGCGGGAGCCTGGGAGACCCAGTACTTC. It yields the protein CASSVGPAGAWETQYF.

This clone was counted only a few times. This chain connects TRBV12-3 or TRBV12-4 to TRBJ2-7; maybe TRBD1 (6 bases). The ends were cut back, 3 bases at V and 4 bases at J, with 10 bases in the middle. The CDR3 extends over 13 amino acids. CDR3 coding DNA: TGTGCCAGCAGTTTGGACAGTCAATACGAGCAGTACGTC. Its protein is CASSLDSQYEQYV.

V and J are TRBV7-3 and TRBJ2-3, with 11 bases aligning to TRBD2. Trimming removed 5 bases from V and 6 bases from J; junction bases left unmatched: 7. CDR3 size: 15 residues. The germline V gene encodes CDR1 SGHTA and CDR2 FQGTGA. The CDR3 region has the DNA TGTGCCAGCAGCACAAGACTAGCGGGACGGGATACGCAGTATTTT. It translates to CASSTRLAGRDTQYF.

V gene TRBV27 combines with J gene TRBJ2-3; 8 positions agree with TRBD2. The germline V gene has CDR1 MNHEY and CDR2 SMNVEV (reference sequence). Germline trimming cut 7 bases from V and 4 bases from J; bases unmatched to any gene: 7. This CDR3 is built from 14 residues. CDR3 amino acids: CASTAGLASDTQYF. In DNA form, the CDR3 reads TGTGCCAGCACCGCCGGACTAGCCTCAGATACGCAGTATTTT.

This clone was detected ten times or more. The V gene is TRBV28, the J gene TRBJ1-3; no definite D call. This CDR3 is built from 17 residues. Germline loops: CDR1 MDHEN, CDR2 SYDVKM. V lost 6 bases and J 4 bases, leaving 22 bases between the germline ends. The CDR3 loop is CASSRTPADAGGNTIYF. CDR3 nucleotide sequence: TGTGCCAGCAGCCGAACTCCCGCCGACGCGGGGGGAAACACCATATATTTT.

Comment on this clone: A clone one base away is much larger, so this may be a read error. The CDR3, as DNA: TGTACCAGCAGCGTAGATTTCGGCGGAGCTAACTATGGCTACACCTTC. This encodes CTSSVDFGGANYGYTF. The chain employs TRBV9 and TRBJ1-2; the D is unclear. The CDR3 runs 16 residues. From germline, CDR1 is SGDLS and CDR2 YYNGEE.

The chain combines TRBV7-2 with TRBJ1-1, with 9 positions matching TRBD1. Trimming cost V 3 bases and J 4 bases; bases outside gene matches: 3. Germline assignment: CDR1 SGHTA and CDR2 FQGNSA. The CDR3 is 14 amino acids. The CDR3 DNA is TGTGCCAGCAGCTTGACAGGGGGGGGCACTGAAGCTTTCTTT. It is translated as CASSLTGGGTEAFF.

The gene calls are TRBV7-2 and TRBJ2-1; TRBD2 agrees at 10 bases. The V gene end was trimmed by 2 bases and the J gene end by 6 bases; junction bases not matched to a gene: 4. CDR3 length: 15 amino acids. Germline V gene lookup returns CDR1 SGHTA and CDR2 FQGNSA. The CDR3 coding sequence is TGTGCCAGCAGCTTAAGGACTAGCGGAGCCAATGAGCAGTTCTTC. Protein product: CASSLRTSGANEQFF.

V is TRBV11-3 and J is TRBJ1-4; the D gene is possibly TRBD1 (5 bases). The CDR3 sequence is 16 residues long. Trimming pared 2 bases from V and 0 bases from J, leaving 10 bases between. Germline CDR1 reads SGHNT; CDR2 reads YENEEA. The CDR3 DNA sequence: TGTGCCAGCAGCTTATTAGGGGTCGCAACTAATGAAAAACTGTTTTTT. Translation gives CASSLLGVATNEKLFF.

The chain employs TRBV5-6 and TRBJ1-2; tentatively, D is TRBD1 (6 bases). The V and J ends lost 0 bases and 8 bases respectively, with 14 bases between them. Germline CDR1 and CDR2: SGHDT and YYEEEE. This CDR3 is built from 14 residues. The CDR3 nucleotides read TGTGCCAGCAGCTTGGGAGCGACAGGTTACGGCTACACCTTC. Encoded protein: CASSLGATGYGYTF.

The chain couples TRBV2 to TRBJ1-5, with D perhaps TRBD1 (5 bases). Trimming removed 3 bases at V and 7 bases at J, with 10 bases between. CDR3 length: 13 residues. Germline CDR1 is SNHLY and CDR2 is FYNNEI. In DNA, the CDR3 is TGTGCCAGCAGTGACCGAGACAGACAGCCCCAGCATTTT. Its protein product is CASSDRDRQPQHF.

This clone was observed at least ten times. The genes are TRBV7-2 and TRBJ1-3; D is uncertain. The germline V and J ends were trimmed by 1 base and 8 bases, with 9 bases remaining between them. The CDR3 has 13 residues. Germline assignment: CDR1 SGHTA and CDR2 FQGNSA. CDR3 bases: TGTGCCAGCAGCTTAGAGGTTGAGGACACCATATATTTT. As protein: CASSLEVEDTIYF.

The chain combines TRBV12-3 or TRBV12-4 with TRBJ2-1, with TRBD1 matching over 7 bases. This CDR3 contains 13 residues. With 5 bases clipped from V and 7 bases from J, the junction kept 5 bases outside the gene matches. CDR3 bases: TGTGCCAGCAGTCTGGGACAGCTGAATGAGCAGTTCTTC. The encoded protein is CASSLGQLNEQFF.

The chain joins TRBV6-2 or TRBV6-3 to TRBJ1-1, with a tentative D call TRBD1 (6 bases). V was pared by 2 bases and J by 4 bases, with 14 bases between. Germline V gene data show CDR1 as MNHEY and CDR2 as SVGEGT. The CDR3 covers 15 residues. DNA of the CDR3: TGTGCCAGCAGTTACCCTTTGACAGGCGGCACTGAAGCTTTCTTT. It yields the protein CASSYPLTGGTEAFF.

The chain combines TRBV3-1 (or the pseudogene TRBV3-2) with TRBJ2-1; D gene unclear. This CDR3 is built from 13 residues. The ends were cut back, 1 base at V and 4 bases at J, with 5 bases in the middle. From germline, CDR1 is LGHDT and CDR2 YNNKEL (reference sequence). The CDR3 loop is CASSQALYNEQFF. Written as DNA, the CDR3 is TGTGCCAGCAGCCAAGCACTTTACAATGAGCAGTTCTTC.

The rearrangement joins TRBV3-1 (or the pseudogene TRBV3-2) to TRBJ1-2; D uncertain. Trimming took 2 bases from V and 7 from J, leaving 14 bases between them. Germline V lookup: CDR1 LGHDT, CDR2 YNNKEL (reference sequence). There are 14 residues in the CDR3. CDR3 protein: CASSQNTYRVGYTF. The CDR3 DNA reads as TGTGCCAGCAGCCAAAATACTTACAGAGTTGGCTACACCTTC.

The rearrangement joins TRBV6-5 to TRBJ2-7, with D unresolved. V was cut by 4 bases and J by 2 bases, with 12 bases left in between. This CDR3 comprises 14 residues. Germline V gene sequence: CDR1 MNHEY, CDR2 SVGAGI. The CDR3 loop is CASSSGSPAYEQYF. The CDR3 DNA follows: TGTGCCAGCAGTTCAGGCAGTCCAGCCTACGAGCAGTACTTC.

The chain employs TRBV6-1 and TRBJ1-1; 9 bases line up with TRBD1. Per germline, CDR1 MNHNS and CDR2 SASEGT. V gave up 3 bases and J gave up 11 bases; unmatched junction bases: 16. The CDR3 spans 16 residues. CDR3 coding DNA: TGTGCCAGCAGTGATAAATACGTCCCGGGACAGGGAATGGCTTTCTTT. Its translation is CASSDKYVPGQGMAFF.

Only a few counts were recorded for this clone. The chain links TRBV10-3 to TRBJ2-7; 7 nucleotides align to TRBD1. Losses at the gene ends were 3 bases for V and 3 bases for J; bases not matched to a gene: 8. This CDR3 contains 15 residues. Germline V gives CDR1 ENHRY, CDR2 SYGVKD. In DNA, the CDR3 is TGTGCCATCAGTGACCGGCAGGGGGTTTACTACGAGCAGTACTTC. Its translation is CAISDRQGVYYEQYF.

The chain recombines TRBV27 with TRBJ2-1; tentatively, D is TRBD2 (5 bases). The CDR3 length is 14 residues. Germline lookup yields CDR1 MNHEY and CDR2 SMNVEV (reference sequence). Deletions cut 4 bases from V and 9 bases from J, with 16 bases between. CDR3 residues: CASSYDGLAGEQFF. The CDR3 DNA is TGTGCCAGCAGTTACGACGGCCTAGCCGGTGAGCAGTTCTTC.

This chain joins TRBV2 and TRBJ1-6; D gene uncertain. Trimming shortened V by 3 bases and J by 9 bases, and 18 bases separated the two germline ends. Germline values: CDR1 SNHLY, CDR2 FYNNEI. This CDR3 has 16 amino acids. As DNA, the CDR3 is TGTGCCAGCAGTGAGACCCCAGGAAAGGGAGCTTCACCCCTCCACTTT. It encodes CASSETPGKGASPLHF.

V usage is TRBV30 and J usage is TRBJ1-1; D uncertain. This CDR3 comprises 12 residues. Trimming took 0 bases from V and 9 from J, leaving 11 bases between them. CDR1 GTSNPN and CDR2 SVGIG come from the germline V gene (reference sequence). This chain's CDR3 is CAWSVTRWKAFF. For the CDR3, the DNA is TGTGCCTGGAGTGTGACACGGTGGAAAGCTTTCTTT.

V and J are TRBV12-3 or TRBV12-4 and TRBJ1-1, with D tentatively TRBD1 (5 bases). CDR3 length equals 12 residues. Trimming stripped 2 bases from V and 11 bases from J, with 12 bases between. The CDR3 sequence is CASSLPGFTAFF. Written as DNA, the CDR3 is TGTGCCAGCAGTTTACCAGGGTTTACTGCTTTCTTT.

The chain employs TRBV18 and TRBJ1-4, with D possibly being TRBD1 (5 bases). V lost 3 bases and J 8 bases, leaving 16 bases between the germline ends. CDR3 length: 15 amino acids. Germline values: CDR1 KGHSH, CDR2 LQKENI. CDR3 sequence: CASSPQQEMSEKLFF. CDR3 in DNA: TGTGCCAGCTCACCTCAACAGGAGATGTCGGAAAAACTGTTTTTT.

CDR3 DNA sequence: TGTGCCAGCAGCTTAGGGGGACAGGGTGCCTATGGCTACACCTTC. It specifies CASSLGGQGAYGYTF. This chain connects TRBV13 to TRBJ1-2; 9 bases map to TRBD1. Germline V gene sequence: CDR1 PRHDT, CDR2 FYEKMQ (reference sequence). The CDR3 is made up of 15 amino acids. With V trimmed by 0 bases and J by 4 bases, 3 bases remained unmatched.

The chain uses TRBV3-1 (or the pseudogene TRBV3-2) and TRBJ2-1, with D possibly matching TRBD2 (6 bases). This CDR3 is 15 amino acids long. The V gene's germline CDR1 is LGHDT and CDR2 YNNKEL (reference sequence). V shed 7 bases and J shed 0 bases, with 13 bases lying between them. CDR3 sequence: CASMRGLSSYNEQFF. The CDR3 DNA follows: TGTGCCAGCATGCGGGGCCTTAGCTCCTACAATGAGCAGTTCTTC.

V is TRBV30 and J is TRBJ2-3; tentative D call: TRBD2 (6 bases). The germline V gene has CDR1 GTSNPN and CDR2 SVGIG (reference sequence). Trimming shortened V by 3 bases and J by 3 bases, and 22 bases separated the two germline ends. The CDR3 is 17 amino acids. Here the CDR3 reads CAWRLSGLPNPTDTQYF. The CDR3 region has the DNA TGTGCCTGGAGACTATCGGGACTCCCAAACCCAACAGATACGCAGTATTTT.

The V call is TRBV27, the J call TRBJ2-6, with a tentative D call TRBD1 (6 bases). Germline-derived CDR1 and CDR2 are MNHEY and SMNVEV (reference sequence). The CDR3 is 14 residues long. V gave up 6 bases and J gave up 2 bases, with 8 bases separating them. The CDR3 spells CASRHRAGANVLTF. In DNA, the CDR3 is TGTGCCAGCAGGCACAGGGCTGGGGCCAACGTCCTGACTTTC.

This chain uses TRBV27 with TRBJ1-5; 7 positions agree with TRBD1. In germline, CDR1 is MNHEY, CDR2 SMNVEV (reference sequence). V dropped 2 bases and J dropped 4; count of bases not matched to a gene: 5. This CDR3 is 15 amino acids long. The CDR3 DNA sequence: TGTGCCAGCAGTTTAGCGGGACAGAGAAATCAGCCCCAGCATTTT. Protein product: CASSLAGQRNQPQHF.